Listed below are T cell receptor beta chains from one sample, sequenced in a study of post-analysis software for immune sequencing data. TCRdb called the PCR reads again in MiXCR, with one record for every CDR3 protein. The top ten hold 9.5% to 13% of the sample, which has 450,000 or so distinct CDR3 sequences, over 35% seen once. The specimen sequenced was blood. The source of these receptors is a girl aged 5-17 years with multiple sclerosis. CDR3s include the opening cysteine and the closing phenylalanine or tryptophan. D genes are given only for firm matches. Only part of the rows carry a size: once, few, many, or a class if the clone is expanded.

>TRBJ2-1|-|TRBD2|TRBV19
TGTGCCAGTAGTCTACTAGCGGGAAGGTACAATGAGCAGTTCTTC
CASSLLAGRYNEQFF
>TRBJ2-5|-|TRBD1|TRBV11-1
TGTGCCAGCAGCTTGTATTGGACAGGGACGGAGACCCAGTACTTC
CASSLYWTGTETQYF
>TRBJ1-5|few|TRBD1|TRBV29-1
TGCAGCGTCCGGGACAGGGGAAGCAATCAGCCCCAGCATTTT
CSVRDRGSNQPQHF
>TRBJ1-2|-|-|TRBV6-6
TGTGCCAGCATCTTGAGAGCGGACAGCTTCTATGGCTACACCTTC
CASILRADSFYGYTF
>TRBJ2-5|-|TRBD2|TRBV30
TGTGCCTGGGACGGGACTAGCGGGCAGACAGAGACCCAGTACTTC
CAWDGTSGQTETQYF
>TRBJ2-1|-|-|TRBV10-3
TGTGCCATCAGTGAGGGCAAAGCGTCCCGGAATGAGCAGTTCTTC
CAISEGKASRNEQFF
>TRBJ2-7|few|-|TRBV6-2/TRBV6-3
TGTGCCACCAGACATACCTACGAGCAGTACTTC
CATRHTYEQYF
>TRBJ2-5|-|-|TRBV5-1
TGCGCCAGCAGCTTGGTAGGCACTGAGACCCAGTACTTC
CASSLVGTETQYF
>TRBJ1-6|-|-|TRBV4-2
TGTGCCAGCAGCCAAGATCTGGGGGGGTTCACCCTCCACTTT
CASSQDLGGFTLHF
>TRBJ2-1|-|-|TRBV28
TGTGTCAGCAATAGACTCCATGAGCAGTTCTTC
CVSNRLHEQFF
>TRBJ2-3|-|-|TRBV20-1
TGCAGTGCTAGCTGGCGGGATGGGGGAGATACGCAGTATTTT
CSASWRDGGDTQYF
>TRBJ2-5|-|TRBD1|TRBV6-5
TGTGCCAGCAGGCAAACAGGGGTAGGCCAAGAGACCCAGTACTTC
CASRQTGVGQETQYF
>TRBJ2-7|-|TRBD1|TRBV4-1
TGCGCCAGCAGCCAAGTCGGGACAGGGAACTACGAGCAGTACTTC
CASSQVGTGNYEQYF
>TRBJ2-3|-|TRBD2|TRBV11-2
TGTGCCAGCAGCATCCAGGAGGGACTAGCGGGAGTTACGCAGTATTTT
CASSIQEGLAGVTQYF
>TRBJ2-1|few|-|TRBV12-3/TRBV12-4
TGTGCCAGCAGTTTAAGGCTCTCGCAGTTCTTC
CASSLRLSQFF
>TRBJ2-5|few|-|TRBV9
TGTGCCAGCAGCGTAGTCCCTCGCCTAGATAGTGAGCAGTACTTC
CASSVVPRLDSEQYF
>TRBJ2-7|few|-|TRBV5-4
TGTGCCAGCAGCATAACACCGGGACTTAGCTCCTACGAGCAGTACTTC
CASSITPGLSSYEQYF
>TRBJ2-6|-|-|TRBV28
TGTGCCAGTGATCCCCGTCGGGGGCCTTTTGTCTCTGGGGCCAACGTCCTGACTTTC
CASDPRRGPFVSGANVLTF
>TRBJ2-3|few|TRBD2|TRBV6-2/TRBV6-3
TGTGCCAGCACCGGACACTCACCGATTCTAGCGGGAAGAGATACGCAGTATTTT
CASTGHSPILAGRDTQYF
>TRBJ2-7|few|TRBD2|TRBV20-1
TGCAGTGCTAGAGATCAGGGCGGGAGGGATTTCTACGAGCAGTACTTC
CSARDQGGRDFYEQYF
>TRBJ2-7|few|TRBD2|TRBV28
TGTGCCAGCAGTTTATATCGGGGGGTGCCTTACGAGCAGTACTTC
CASSLYRGVPYEQYF
>TRBJ2-3|few|-|TRBV9
TGTGCCAGCAGCGTAGAGCTCGGACTGGGGACCCCAGATACGCAGTATTTT
CASSVELGLGTPDTQYF
>TRBJ2-1|few|TRBD1|TRBV15
TGTGCCACCAGCAGAACAGACAGGGGCCCTAGGAATGAGCAGTTCTTC
CATSRTDRGPRNEQFF
>TRBJ1-2|-|-|TRBV28
TGTGCCAGCAGTTTGGGACATAATAACTATGGCTACACCTTC
CASSLGHNNYGYTF
>TRBJ2-3|-|-|TRBV28
TGTGCCAGCAGTGCCCCGTTGCTAGCGACCGCCGAGGGCCCAGATACGCAGTATTTT
CASSAPLLATAEGPDTQYF
>TRBJ2-7|few|TRBD2|TRBV28
TGTGCCCTGTCGAGGCTAGCGGGAGACGAGCAGTACTTC
CALSRLAGDEQYF
>TRBJ2-7|-|-|TRBV12-3/TRBV12-4
TGTGCCAGCTGCCATGACAGGATAGGGGAGCAGTACTTC
CASCHDRIGEQYF
>TRBJ2-3|-|TRBD2|TRBV5-1
TGCGCCAGCGCCACTCGGACTAGCGGGAGAGATACGCAGTATTTT
CASATRTSGRDTQYF
>TRBJ2-7|-|-|TRBV2
TGTGCCACCCGAACAGGGAGAAGCTCCTACGAGCAGTACTTC
CATRTGRSSYEQYF
>TRBJ1-2|-|-|TRBV12-3/TRBV12-4
TGTGCCAGCAGTTTAAGGCGGCCCGCTAACTATGGCTACACCTTC
CASSLRRPANYGYTF
>TRBJ2-7|-|TRBD2|TRBV5-5
TGTGCCAGCAGCTTGGTCCAGCGGGGAGCCTACGAGCAGTACTTC
CASSLVQRGAYEQYF
>TRBJ2-7|few|-|TRBV27
TGTGCCAGCAGTTACACAGGCCTCTCCTACGAGCAGTACTTC
CASSYTGLSYEQYF
>TRBJ2-3|few|TRBD2|TRBV7-8
TGTGCCAGCAGCTTACTCTCTAGCGGGAGTGCGGGCACAGATACGCAGTATTTT
CASSLLSSGSAGTDTQYF
>TRBJ2-7|few|TRBD2|TRBV20-1
TGCAGTGCTGCCGGGGGGGGGCTCGAGCAGTACTTC
CSAAGGGLEQYF
>TRBJ2-7|-|TRBD1|TRBV29-1
TGCAGCGTTGAAGGTTTCCGGGACAGTTACGAGCAGTACTTC
CSVEGFRDSYEQYF
>TRBJ2-6|few|TRBD2|TRBV29-1
TGCAGCGTTGAAGATGTCGCGGGGGACTTGGCTGGGGCCAACGTCCTGACTTTC
CSVEDVAGDLAGANVLTF
>TRBJ2-1|-|TRBD2|TRBV5-4
TGTGCCAGCAGCCGTGACCCGGGACTAGCGGTCTACAATGAGCAGTTCTTC
CASSRDPGLAVYNEQFF
>TRBJ2-5|-|-|TRBV14
TGTGCCAGCAGCCATCCCGACAGCCAAGAGACCCAGTACTTC
CASSHPDSQETQYF
>TRBJ2-1|-|-|TRBV20-1
TGCAGTGCTCAAAGGAGAGGCCCCTACAATGAGCAGTTCTTC
CSAQRRGPYNEQFF
>TRBJ2-3|few|-|TRBV9
TGTGCCAGCAGCGTAGTTGCAGCAGGGGACACAGATACGCAGTATTTT
CASSVVAAGDTDTQYF
>TRBJ1-2|few|-|TRBV12-3/TRBV12-4
TGTGCCAGCAGTTTAAGACGGCTGCCCTATGGCTACACCTTC
CASSLRRLPYGYTF
>TRBJ2-1|many|TRBD1|TRBV6-6
TGTGCCAGCAGTTACGATTGGACAGGGGGGGACAATGAGCAGTTCTTC
CASSYDWTGGDNEQFF